One and the same sample provided the 19 T cell receptor beta chains below, sequenced in a study of blood T cell repertoires in COVID-19. Sequencing used immunoSEQ multiplex PCR; TCRdb keeps in-frame clones, though not all of them. Seen here are 290,000 or so clones, 70% to 90% observed once, and the top ten hold 1% to 1.5%. The material sequenced was peripheral blood. Receptor source: a man in his 70s with acute or convalescent COVID-19.

Concerning this clone: Within the sample, other DNA sequences also encode this same CDR3. The V call is TRBV9, the J call TRBJ2-1, with 8 bases aligning to TRBD2. The CDR3 length is 15 residues. CDR1 and CDR2 from the germline V gene are SGDLS and YYNGEE. Trimming at V came to 5 bases and at J to 2 bases, leaving 6 bases not matched to a gene. DNA of the CDR3: TGTGCCAGCAGTGTACTAGCGGTCCCCTACAATGAGCAGTTCTTC. Protein: CASSVLAVPYNEQFF.

The V gene is TRBV27, the J gene TRBJ2-2; a weak D match, TRBD1 (6 bases). Germline loops: CDR1 MNHEY, CDR2 SMNVEV (reference sequence). V was cut by 6 bases and J by 1 base, with 21 bases left in between. CDR3 length: 18 residues. The CDR3 region is CASRLSVQGQVNTGELFF. The CDR3 coding sequence is TGTGCCAGCAGACTTTCCGTCCAGGGACAAGTGAACACCGGGGAGCTGTTTTTT.

The chain combines TRBV9 with TRBJ1-3; D might be TRBD1 (5 bases). The CDR3 extends over 16 amino acids. In germline, CDR1 is SGDLS, CDR2 YYNGEE. V was clipped by 0 bases and J by 1 base, with 11 bases between them. CDR3 in DNA: TGTGCCAGCAGCGTAGACGGGGGACGGTCTGGAAACACCATATATTTT. It specifies CASSVDGGRSGNTIYF.

This rearrangement joins TRBV28 to TRBJ2-5; D is perhaps TRBD2 (7 bases). CDR1 and CDR2 from the germline V gene are MDHEN and SYDVKM. Trimming cost V 6 bases and J 0 bases, with 17 bases left between them. This CDR3 contains 16 residues. The CDR3 region is CASSQGGDPYQETQYF. CDR3 coding DNA: TGTGCCAGCAGCCAAGGGGGGGATCCCTACCAAGAGACCCAGTACTTC.

The rearrangement joins TRBV11-3 to TRBJ2-1, with D possibly being TRBD2 (6 bases). CDR1 and CDR2 from the germline V gene are SGHNT and YENEEA. The CDR3 contains 14 residues. V was cut by 2 bases and J by 6 bases, with 11 bases left in between. CDR3 sequence (DNA): TGTGCCAGCAGCTTAATGGGGGGAATCAATGAGCAGTTCTTC. It codes for CASSLMGGINEQFF.

The chain has TRBV18 and TRBJ1-5; D gene uncertain. CDR3 length equals 14 residues. The germline V and J ends were trimmed by 5 bases and 11 bases, with 19 bases remaining between them. CDR1 and CDR2 (germline): KGHSH, LQKENI. CDR3 sequence reads: CASSSDILVQSQHF. The CDR3, as DNA: TGTGCCAGCTCATCTGACATCCTGGTGCAGTCCCAGCATTTT.

V usage is TRBV24-1 and J usage is TRBJ2-1, with 8 bases that match TRBD2. The CDR3 totals 15 residues. V was pared by 7 bases and J by 4 bases, with 8 bases of the junction left unmatched. Germline V gives CDR1 KGHDR, CDR2 SFDVKD. CDR3 protein: CATRDGTSGYNEQFF. For the CDR3, the DNA is TGTGCCACCAGGGACGGGACTAGTGGGTACAATGAGCAGTTCTTC.

The chain employs TRBV6-5 and TRBJ2-7; 7 bases align to TRBD1. The CDR3 length is 15 residues. The germline V gene has CDR1 MNHEY and CDR2 SVGAGI. Unmatched junction bases numbered 6, after V lost 1 base and J lost 3 bases. The CDR3 region has the DNA TGTGCCAGCAGTTACTTTCCGGGACAGAGCTACGAGCAGTACTTC. This encodes CASSYFPGQSYEQYF.

This chain joins TRBV4-2 and TRBJ2-5; 10 bases match TRBD2. The V gene end was trimmed by 1 base and the J gene end by 5 bases; junction bases not matched to a gene: 7. CDR1 is LGHNA, CDR2 YNFKEQ, per germline. CDR3 size: 16 residues. The CDR3 spells CASSQGVAGGGETQYF. CDR3 in DNA: TGTGCCAGCAGCCAAGGGGTAGCGGGGGGAGGGGAGACCCAGTACTTC.

The chain is built from TRBV9 and TRBJ2-7; a possible D gene is TRBD1 (7 bases). Looked up from germline, CDR1 is SGDLS and CDR2 is YYNGEE. V lost 4 bases to trimming and J lost 0 bases, with 11 bases between them. The CDR3 is made up of 14 amino acids. The CDR3 spells CASSPRDSSYEQYF. CDR3 coding DNA: TGTGCCAGCAGCCCGCGGGACAGCTCCTACGAGCAGTACTTC.

This sequence joins TRBV11-2 and TRBJ2-5; 7 bases fit TRBD2. The CDR3 contains 14 residues. Trimming at V came to 2 bases and at J to 2 bases, leaving 2 bases not matched to a gene. Germline loops: CDR1 SGHAT, CDR2 FQNNGV. The CDR3 DNA sequence: TGTGCCAGCAGCTTATCTAGCGGTCAAGAGACCCAGTACTTC. Its protein is CASSLSSGQETQYF. Looking up the rest from reference TRBV11-2 and TRBJ2-5 gives the full variable domain: EAGVAQSPRYKIIEKRQSVAFWCNPISGHATLYWYQQILGQGPKLLIQFQNNGVVDDSQLPKDRFSAERLKGVDSTLKIQPAKLEDSAVYLCASSLSSGQETQYFGPGTRLLVL.

The CDR3, as DNA: TGCGCCAGCAGCTTGGGACTAGGAAGAGACGAGCAGTACTTC. The encoded protein is CASSLGLGRDEQYF. The rearrangement uses TRBV5-1 and TRBJ2-7, with a weak D call TRBD2 (6 bases). Germline V CDR1 and CDR2: SGHRS, YFSETQ. With 0 bases removed from V and 5 bases from J, the gap between germline ends came to 12 bases. This CDR3 comprises 14 residues.

The rearrangement uses TRBV10-3 and TRBJ2-3, with D possibly TRBD1 on 6 matching bases. CDR1 and CDR2 (germline): ENHRY, SYGVKD. The CDR3 spans 14 residues. The CDR3, as DNA: TGTGGAACCGCGGGCGGACAGTTCGGGGATACGCAGTATTTT. Its translation: CGTAGGQFGDTQYF.

The V call is TRBV4-3, the J call TRBJ1-5; D is possibly TRBD1 (6 bases). The germline V gene encodes CDR1 LGHNA and CDR2 YSLEER. CDR3 length: 15 amino acids. Deletions cut 0 bases from V and 4 bases from J, with 10 bases between. This CDR3 is CASSQDQGKNQPQHF. In nucleotides, the CDR3 is TGCGCCAGCAGCCAAGATCAGGGGAAGAATCAGCCCCAGCATTTT.

The chain is built from TRBV4-3 and TRBJ1-3, with a weak D call TRBD1 (5 bases). In germline, CDR1 is LGHNA, CDR2 YSLEER. The CDR3 extends over 17 amino acids. Trimming took off 3 bases at V and 4 bases at J, with 19 bases between the two ends. Here the CDR3 DNA reads TGCGCCAGCAGCCAGGACCCCGCGGGGGTGCGCGGAAACACCATATATTTT. As protein: CASSQDPAGVRGNTIYF.

The chain combines TRBV3-1 (or the pseudogene TRBV3-2) with TRBJ1-6, with 8 bases that match TRBD1. The CDR3 spans 14 residues. With 4 bases clipped from V and 13 bases from J, the junction kept 9 bases outside the gene matches. Germline loops: CDR1 LGHDT, CDR2 YNNKEL (reference sequence). The CDR3 here is CASSPGQEGSPLHF. CDR3 nucleotides: TGTGCCAGCAGCCCGGGACAGGAGGGCTCCCCCCTCCACTTT.

In its sample, this clone was seen once. The chain links TRBV18 to TRBJ1-5, with D uncertain. Trimming removed 6 bases from V and 0 bases from J, with 18 bases in between. The CDR3 has 17 residues. Germline CDR1 is KGHSH and CDR2 is LQKENI. The CDR3 DNA reads TGTGCCAGCTCCCAAACCGGTGCGGGAGATAGCAATCAGCCCCAGCATTTT. This translates into CASSQTGAGDSNQPQHF.

The rearrangement uses TRBV3-1 (or the pseudogene TRBV3-2) and TRBJ1-6; TRBD1 might be the D (6 bases). The CDR3 runs 15 residues. The V end lost 4 bases, the J end lost 10 bases, and 17 bases lay between the germline ends. The germline CDR1 and CDR2 sequences are LGHDT and YNNKEL (reference sequence). CDR3 nucleotide sequence: TGTGCCAGCAGCCGAGCTGCGGGGGGGCGGTCACCCCTCCACTTT. This gives the protein CASSRAAGGRSPLHF.

The chain joins TRBV6-6 to TRBJ1-2, with 11 nucleotides matching TRBD1. V lost 5 bases and J lost 3; bases outside the gene matches: 11. CDR1 is MNHNY, CDR2 SVGAGI, per germline (reference sequence). The CDR3 extends over 17 amino acids. The DNA of the CDR3 is TGTGCCAGCAGTCACCCGGACAGGGGGCCTATTGACTATGGCTACACCTTC. Translating it yields CASSHPDRGPIDYGYTF.